Listed below are T cell receptor beta chains from one sample, sequenced in a study of identical twins. Via MiXCR, TCRdb re-called the 5' RACE reads, giving one row per CDR3 protein. Among about 520,000 distinct CDR3 sequences listed, roughly a fifth were seen once. These data were also filed under a second study, of T cells expressing NK-cell markers.

Material for sequencing was CD4+ T cells sorted from blood. The receptors were sampled from a young woman in good health. CDR3s include the opening cysteine and the closing phenylalanine or tryptophan. The D gene is left open where the match is weak. Size is omitted from some rows. Given values are once, few, many or a class for expanded clones.

>TRBV9|NA|NA|TRBJ1-1
TGTGCCAGCAGCGTAGCGATCTCCGGGACATCTTTCTTT
CASSVAISGTSFF
>TRBV29-1|few|NA|TRBJ2-1
TGCAGCGTCAAAAGTGGTGAGCAGTTCTTC
CSVKSGEQFF
>TRBV7-2|NA|NA|TRBJ1-2
TGTGCCAGCAGCTTACAAACAGGGTCGGGCTATGGCTACACCTTC
CASSLQTGSGYGYTF
>TRBV20-1|few|TRBD2|TRBJ2-7
TGCAGTGCAGCCGGGACTACGATTGCCTACGAGCAGTACTTC
CSAAGTTIAYEQYF
>TRBV19|NA|NA|TRBJ1-5
TGTGCCAGTACTTCCCCGGGAAGCCATCGTCAGCCCCAGCATTTT
CASTSPGSHRQPQHF
>TRBV6-5|NA|TRBD1|TRBJ2-7
TGTGCCAGCAGTTACTCGATATTCGGCAGGGGGAAAACCTACGAGCAGTACTTC
CASSYSIFGRGKTYEQYF
>TRBV6-2/TRBV6-3|NA|NA|TRBJ1-1
TGTGCCAGCAGTTACGCGGGTCTGGAAGCTTTCTTT
CASSYAGLEAFF
>TRBV9|NA|NA|TRBJ2-7
TGTGCCAGCAGCGTAGGGGCAATACGGGAGGAGCAGTACTTC
CASSVGAIREEQYF
>TRBV6-2/TRBV6-3|NA|TRBD1|TRBJ2-7
TGTGCCAGCAGTCGACCGGGACAGCAGTCAGGCGAGCAGTACTTC
CASSRPGQQSGEQYF
>TRBV6-1|few|TRBD1|TRBJ1-2
TGTGCCAGCAGGGAGACAGGGGGCGAGTATGGCTACACCTTC
CASRETGGEYGYTF
>TRBV7-9|NA|NA|TRBJ2-7
TGTGCCAGCAGTCTAAGGTCTAAAAGTTCTGCCGAGCAGTACTTC
CASSLRSKSSAEQYF
>TRBV12-3/TRBV12-4|NA|TRBD2|TRBJ2-2
TGTGCCAGCAGACCGGGACTAGCGGGGGGGCGATCCGGGGAGCTGTTTTTT
CASRPGLAGGRSGELFF
>TRBV6-2/TRBV6-3|NA|NA|TRBJ2-1
TGTGCCAGTCCCCAGAACAATGAGCAGTTCTTC
CASPQNNEQFF
>TRBV9|NA|NA|TRBJ2-7
TGTGCCAGCAGCACCCTCTACGGCTCCTACGAGCAGTACTTC
CASSTLYGSYEQYF
>TRBV20-1|NA|TRBD2|TRBJ2-1
TGCAGTGCTAGACCCGGGACTAGCGCCACAGGGGAGCAGTTCTTC
CSARPGTSATGEQFF
>TRBV7-6|NA|TRBD1|TRBJ2-1
TGTGCCAGCAGCCAGATCATCGGGCAGGGGGATGAGCAGTTCTTC
CASSQIIGQGDEQFF
>TRBV29-1|few|NA|TRBJ1-1
TGCAGCGTGGGACGTCAGAACACTGAAGCTTTCTTT
CSVGRQNTEAFF
>TRBV18|few|NA|TRBJ1-2
TGTGCCAGCTCACCGGCGCAGCCCTATGGCTACACCTTC
CASSPAQPYGYTF
>TRBV12-3/TRBV12-4|NA|NA|TRBJ2-7
TGTGCCAGCAGTCCGAGGACTCTAATTACCTACGAGCAGTACTTC
CASSPRTLITYEQYF
>TRBV5-8|few|NA|TRBJ2-3
TGTGCCAGCAGTGCTAAGGGGCTCGGGGCAGATACGCAGTATTTT
CASSAKGLGADTQYF
>TRBV2|few|NA|TRBJ2-4
TGTGCCAGCACGTCGGGACTAGCCAAAAACATTCAGTACTTC
CASTSGLAKNIQYF
>TRBV5-6|NA|TRBD2|TRBJ2-2
TGTGCCAGCAGCTTGCCCCCGACTAGCGGGAGGGGTAAGACCGGGGAGCTGTTTTTT
CASSLPPTSGRGKTGELFF
>TRBV19|NA|NA|TRBJ2-7
TGTGCCAGTCGACGAGAGAGCTCCTACGAGCAGTACTTC
CASRRESSYEQYF
>TRBV12-5|few|NA|TRBJ2-5
TGTGCTAGTGGTTCCCGATGGGGGGAGACCCAGTACTTC
CASGSRWGETQYF
>TRBV12-3/TRBV12-4|NA|TRBD1|TRBJ2-7
TGTGCCAGCAGTTTATCGCAGGGGGCTTTGTACTTC
CASSLSQGALYF
>TRBV7-2|NA|NA|TRBJ2-7
TGTGCCAGCGGAGACTACCACGAGCAGTACTTC
CASGDYHEQYF